The 23 T cell receptor beta chains in this list originate from one sample, sequenced in a study of blood T cell repertoires in COVID-19. TCRdb's table, derived via immunoSEQ multiplex PCR, lists solely in-frame clones and lacks some. The table lists around 170,000 clones, roughly 83% of them singletons. The sample comprised peripheral blood. The receptors derive from a human donor in a cohort sampled during active COVID-19.

The V gene is TRBV7-2, the J gene TRBJ1-2, with D perhaps matching TRBD1 (5 bases). V was pared by 5 bases and J by 2 bases, with 18 bases between. From germline, CDR1 is SGHTA and CDR2 FQGNSA. The CDR3 totals 16 residues. The CDR3 coding sequence is TGTGCCAGCAGCCAGGGAGGCGGGCAGATAAACTATGGCTACACCTTC. Its protein is CASSQGGGQINYGYTF. The whole variable domain, filled in from reference TRBV7-2 and TRBJ1-2, reads GAGVSQSPSNKVTEKGKDVELRCDPISGHTALYWYRQSLGQGLEFLIYFQGNSAPDKSGLPSDRFSAERTGGSVSTLTIQRTQQEDSAVYLCASSQGGGQINYGYTFGSGTRLTVV.

V gene TRBV5-4 combines with J gene TRBJ2-7, with 7 bases matching TRBD2. Looked up from germline, CDR1 is SGHNT and CDR2 is YYREEE (reference sequence). J was trimmed by 0 bases and V by 4 bases; bases with no gene match: 7. The CDR3 covers 15 residues. In DNA, the CDR3 is TGTGCCAGCAGCCACGGACTAGGGATCTCCTACGAGCAGTACTTC. Translating it yields CASSHGLGISYEQYF.

This chain connects TRBV9 to TRBJ1-1; 7 positions agree with TRBD1. The CDR3 is made up of 16 amino acids. The V and J ends lost 2 bases and 3 bases, in that order; junction bases with no gene match: 10. Germline lookup yields CDR1 SGDLS and CDR2 YYNGEE. In DNA, the CDR3 is TGTGCCAGCAGCGTCGGAAACAGGGGAGCAGACACTGAAGCTTTCTTT. The encoded protein is CASSVGNRGADTEAFF. Filled out from reference TRBV9 and TRBJ1-1, the complete variable domain reads DSGVTQTPKHLITATGQRVTLRCSPRSGDLSVYWYQQSLDQGLQFLIQYYNGEERAKGNILERFSAQQFPDLHSELNLSSLELGDSALYFCASSVGNRGADTEAFFGQGTRLTVV.

The J gene is TRBJ1-1, the V gene TRBV5-6; 7 bases are shared with TRBD1. V was pared by 4 bases and J by 5 bases, with 5 bases of the junction left unmatched. Germline V CDR1 and CDR2: SGHDT, YYEEEE. This CDR3 contains 13 residues. In DNA, the CDR3 is TGTGCCAGCAGCCGAGGGGGCGGGACTGAAGCTTTCTTT. Translation: CASSRGGGTEAFF.

The chain is built from TRBV12-3 or TRBV12-4 and TRBJ2-4; no clear D gene. The CDR3 has 13 amino acids. V lost 7 bases, J lost 3 bases, and 10 bases lay in between. The CDR3 sequence: CASKDSSKNIQYF. The CDR3 coding sequence is TGTGCCAGCAAAGACTCGAGCAAAAACATTCAGTACTTC.

The V call is TRBV6-6, the J call TRBJ1-4, with 8 bases lining up with TRBD1. The ends lost 2 bases at V and 10 bases at J; junction bases unmatched: 9. The CDR3 length is 15 residues. Germline CDR1 reads MNHNY; CDR2 reads SVGAGI (reference sequence). Written as DNA, the CDR3 is TGTGCCAGCAGTTACCTCGGACAGGGTCGCGGAAAACTGTTTTTT. Protein sequence: CASSYLGQGRGKLFF.

The chain employs TRBV5-1 and TRBJ1-1; TRBD1 is a possible D gene (5 bases). The CDR3 loop spans 15 amino acids. Germline values: CDR1 SGHRS, CDR2 YFSETQ. Trimming removed 0 bases from V and 3 bases from J, with 12 bases in between. In DNA form, the CDR3 reads TGCGCCAGCAGCTTGGGTGGCAGGGCGGACACTGAAGCTTTCTTT. Translated, it gives CASSLGGRADTEAFF.

The chain recombines TRBV28 with TRBJ2-5; TRBD2 matches at 7 bases. The CDR3 consists of 12 residues. Trimming removed 6 bases from V and 10 bases from J; junction bases left unmatched: 8. Germline-derived CDR1 and CDR2 are MDHEN and SYDVKM. The chain's CDR3 is CASSNRGRDQYF. The DNA of the CDR3 is TGTGCCAGCAGCAATCGGGGGAGGGACCAGTACTTC. Looking up the rest from reference TRBV28 and TRBJ2-5 gives the full variable domain: DVKVTQSSRYLVKRTGEKVFLECVQDMDHENMFWYRQDPGLGLRLIYFSYDVKMKEKGDIPEGYSVSREKKERFSLILESASTNQTSMYLCASSNRGRDQYFGPGTRLLVL.

The V call is TRBV6-6, the J call TRBJ2-7, with a tentative D call TRBD2 (5 bases). The CDR3 is made up of 14 amino acids. Per the germline V gene, CDR1 is MNHNY and CDR2 is SVGAGI (reference sequence). The V end lost 10 bases, the J end lost 2 bases, and 18 bases lay between the germline ends. Here the CDR3 reads CATSREGETYEQYF. DNA for the CDR3: TGTGCCACCTCCCGGGAAGGAGAAACCTACGAGCAGTACTTC.

The genes are TRBV5-1 and TRBJ1-5; 12 nucleotides match TRBD1. The CDR3 covers 19 residues. After removal of 0 bases from V and 0 bases from J, the junction contained 7 bases not matched to a gene. CDR1 and CDR2 from the germline V gene are SGHRS and YFSETQ. The CDR3 DNA reads as TGCGCCAGCAGCTTGGGAGGGACAGGGGGCCTTTATAGCAATCAGCCCCAGCATTTT. The encoded protein is CASSLGGTGGLYSNQPQHF.

The chain employs TRBV2 and TRBJ1-1; weak D call: TRBD1 (6 bases). This CDR3 comprises 14 residues. V was clipped by 6 bases and J by 3 bases, with 14 bases between them. CDR1 is SNHLY and CDR2 is FYNNEI in the germline V gene. The CDR3 here is CASRRNREYTEAFF. In DNA form, the CDR3 reads TGTGCCAGCAGAAGGAACAGGGAATACACTGAAGCTTTCTTT. Using reference TRBV2 and TRBJ1-1 for the parts outside the CDR3, the full variable domain is EPEVTQTPSHQVTQMGQEVILRCVPISNHLYFYWYRQILGQKVEFLVSFYNNEISEKSEIFDDQFSVERPDGSNFTLKIRSTKLEDSAMYFCASRRNREYTEAFFGQGTRLTVV.

This clone was observed a single time. The chain links TRBV19 to TRBJ2-1, with TRBD2 matching 13 bases. Per the germline V gene, CDR1 is LNHDA and CDR2 is SQIVND (reference sequence). The junction had 8 bases not matched to a gene; V was cut back by 5 bases and J by 7 bases. The length of the CDR3 is 16 residues. CDR3 nucleotide sequence: TGTGCCAGTAGTCCTCCGGGACTAGCGGGATGGAATGAGCAGTTCTTC. Translated, it gives CASSPPGLAGWNEQFF.

The chain couples TRBV9 to TRBJ1-3; tentatively, D is TRBD1 (5 bases). Per the germline V gene, CDR1 is SGDLS and CDR2 is YYNGEE. This CDR3 comprises 15 residues. V gave up 0 bases and J gave up 0 bases, with 7 bases separating them. CDR3 sequence (DNA): TGTGCCAGCAGCGTAGCAGGGCCCTCTGGAAACACCATATATTTT. The encoded protein is CASSVAGPSGNTIYF.

In this sample, this clone turned up a few times. The chain is built from TRBV15 and TRBJ2-2, with TRBD1 as a possible D gene (5 bases). Trimming left V 0 bases short and J 1 base short, with 9 bases between. The CDR3 totals 16 residues. The germline gives CDR1 LNHNV, CDR2 YYDKDF (reference sequence). For the CDR3, the DNA is TGTGCCACCAGCAGAGATATAGGACAGAACACCGGGGAGCTGTTTTTT. Its translation: CATSRDIGQNTGELFF.

This chain's CDR3 is CATRGPPLHF. The CDR3 nucleotides read TGTGCCACCAGGGGGCCACCCCTCCACTTT. The J gene is TRBJ1-6, the V gene TRBV24-1, with D tentatively TRBD1 (5 bases). From germline, CDR1 is KGHDR and CDR2 SFDVKD. The CDR3 runs to 10 residues. V was cut by 7 bases and J by 11 bases, with 5 bases left in between.

This clone turned up a few times. The J gene is TRBJ1-6, the V gene TRBV27, with TRBD1 matching over 7 bases. With V trimmed by 0 bases and J by 7 bases, 6 bases remained unmatched. CDR3 length: 16 amino acids. The germline V gene encodes CDR1 MNHEY and CDR2 SMNVEV (reference sequence). CDR3 nucleotide sequence: TGTGCCAGCAGTTTATCAGAGGGGGCGAAAAATTCACCCCTCCACTTT. This sequence encodes CASSLSEGAKNSPLHF.

This sequence joins TRBV24-1 and TRBJ1-1; 7 nucleotides align to TRBD1. The V segment lost 7 bases and the J segment 5 bases; nucleotides outside the gene matches: 3. Germline V lookup: CDR1 KGHDR, CDR2 SFDVKD. The CDR3 length is 12 residues. DNA of the CDR3: TGTGCCACCAGCGCAGGGGGGACTGAAGCTTTCTTT. Its protein product is CATSAGGTEAFF.

The V gene is TRBV10-3, the J gene TRBJ2-1; 14 nucleotides agree with TRBD2. CDR3 length equals 15 residues. V shed 7 bases and J 10 bases; nucleotides not matched to a gene: 9. From germline, CDR1 is ENHRY and CDR2 SYGVKD. CDR3 nucleotide sequence: TGTGCCATCACCCAGACTAGCGGGGGGGCCAGGGAGCAGTTCTTC. Its protein is CAITQTSGGAREQFF.

This sequence joins TRBV4-3 and TRBJ1-2; 7 positions agree with TRBD1. This CDR3 has 15 amino acids. CDR1 is LGHNA, CDR2 YSLEER, per germline. V trimming: 4 bases; J trimming: 5 bases; junction bases outside the gene matches: 10. The CDR3 spells CASSPQGDIPYGYTF. DNA for the CDR3: TGCGCCAGCAGCCCGCAGGGGGACATTCCATATGGCTACACCTTC.

This clone was seen more than once but under ten times. The gene calls are TRBV5-1 and TRBJ2-1, with D perhaps matching TRBD1 (5 bases). The CDR3 sequence is 11 residues long. Germline V gene lookup returns CDR1 SGHRS and CDR2 YFSETQ. V was pared by 3 bases and J by 9 bases, with 7 bases between. CDR3: CASSSGLEQFF. Written as DNA, the CDR3 is TGCGCCAGCAGCTCAGGGCTTGAGCAGTTCTTC. The full variable domain, in which reference TRBV5-1 and TRBJ2-1 provide the parts outside the CDR3, is KAGVTQTPRYLIKTRGQQVTLSCSPISGHRSVSWYQQTPGQGLQFLFEYFSETQRNKGNFPGRFSGRQFSNSRSEMNVSTLELGDSALYLCASSSGLEQFFGPGTRLTVL.

V gene TRBV4-3 combines with J gene TRBJ2-7; D possibly corresponds to TRBD2 (5 bases). CDR3 length equals 14 residues. V gave up 1 base and J gave up 6 bases, with 13 bases separating them. Germline V gene data show CDR1 as LGHNA and CDR2 as YSLEER. The CDR3 DNA reads TGCGCCAGCAGCCAAGGATTACTTGGAGGCGAGCAGTACTTC. Its protein is CASSQGLLGGEQYF.

Only one count was recorded for this clone. The chain uses TRBV7-8 and TRBJ1-2, with D perhaps TRBD1 (5 bases). Germline V gives CDR1 SGHVS, CDR2 FQNEAQ. Trimming left V 4 bases short and J 1 base short, with 13 bases between. The CDR3 is 15 amino acids. The CDR3 bases are TGTGCCAGCAGCTCAGGGAGGCAGGATAACTATGGCTACACCTTC. Amino acid sequence: CASSSGRQDNYGYTF.

This chain connects TRBV9 to TRBJ2-3; TRBD1 agrees at 8 bases. This CDR3 is 14 amino acids long. CDR1 SGDLS and CDR2 YYNGEE come from the germline V gene. V shed 3 bases, J shed 5 bases, and the junction held 5 bases outside the gene matches. This CDR3 is CASSAGQAGDTQYF. In nucleotides, the CDR3 is TGTGCCAGCAGCGCGGGACAGGCGGGAGATACGCAGTATTTT.